This T cell receptor beta chain was documented in a study of cytomegalovirus exposure and HLA in healthy donors. Amplification used 60 Vbeta primers and 13 Jbeta primers. TCRdb's table, derived via immunoSEQ multiplex PCR, lists solely in-frame clones and lacks some. The sample contains 85,000 to 100,000 clones, around four fifths of which appear only once. This CDR3 spans 15 amino acids. Germline CDR1 is SEHNR and CDR2 is FQNEAQ (reference sequence). V was shortened by 1 base and J by 7 bases, with 14 bases between the two germline ends. V is TRBV7-9 and J is TRBJ2-1; no clear D gene. Specimen: PBMCs. This clonotype was obtained from a woman between 35 and 50 years old in good health and CMV-seronegative. CDR3 region: CASSLEVRLSNEQFF. Written as DNA, the CDR3 is TGTGCCAGCAGCTTAGAGGTGCGGCTGAGTAATGAGCAGTTCTTC.